Below, one T cell receptor (beta chain) is given with its context. The sample is drawn from a study of blood T cell repertoires in COVID-19. About the study: There were acute and convalescent COVID-19 samples, and they came from the United States, Italy and Spain.

The CDR3 spans 13 residues. The V end lost 1 base, the J end lost 4 bases, and 8 bases lay between the germline ends. Germline V gene sequence: CDR1 SGHRS, CDR2 YFSETQ. Per the original data handling: It was from reference gene primer amplification that nucleated cell counts were estimated. Sequencing was performed with immunoSEQ multiplex PCR; in TCRdb, only in-frame clones are kept and a portion is missing. The V and J calls and clone size were taken over from that table, and D and trimming were inferred from the DNA. The sample carries approximately 93,000 clones, 85% to 90% recorded once. The chain is built from TRBV5-1 and TRBJ1-1; weak D call: TRBD1 (5 bases). Specimen: peripheral blood. This clonotype originated in a human donor in a cohort sampled during active COVID-19. CDR3 region: CASSLWDSTEAFF. Written as DNA, the CDR3 is TGCGCCAGCAGCTTGTGGGACTCCACTGAAGCTTTCTTT. The full variable domain, rest sourced from reference TRBV5-1 and TRBJ1-1, is KAGVTQTPRYLIKTRGQQVTLSCSPISGHRSVSWYQQTPGQGLQFLFEYFSETQRNKGNFPGRFSGRQFSNSRSEMNVSTLELGDSALYLCASSLWDSTEAFFGQGTRLTVV.